This TCR beta chain was sequenced in a study of cytomegalovirus exposure and HLA in healthy donors. With 60 Vbeta and 13 Jbeta primers, the PCR was carried out. Data came from immunoSEQ multiplex PCR; TCRdb stores just in-frame clones and leaves some out. This sample has 100,000 to 150,000 clones; approximately 84% occur once, and the top ten carry 3% to 4%. Among the donors, all were healthy bone marrow donors. This CDR3 has 17 amino acids. Germline V gene lookup returns CDR1 SGDLS and CDR2 YYNGEE. V shed 3 bases and J shed 0 bases, with 18 bases lying between them. The sequencing input was PBMCs. The chain joins TRBV9 to TRBJ1-1; D is uncertain. The receptor was isolated from a man between 18 and 35 years old in good health and CMV-seropositive. DNA for the CDR3: TGTGCCAGCAGCGCCGGAGGCAGAAATAGATTGAACACTGAAGCTTTCTTT. Encoded protein: CASSAGGRNRLNTEAFF.